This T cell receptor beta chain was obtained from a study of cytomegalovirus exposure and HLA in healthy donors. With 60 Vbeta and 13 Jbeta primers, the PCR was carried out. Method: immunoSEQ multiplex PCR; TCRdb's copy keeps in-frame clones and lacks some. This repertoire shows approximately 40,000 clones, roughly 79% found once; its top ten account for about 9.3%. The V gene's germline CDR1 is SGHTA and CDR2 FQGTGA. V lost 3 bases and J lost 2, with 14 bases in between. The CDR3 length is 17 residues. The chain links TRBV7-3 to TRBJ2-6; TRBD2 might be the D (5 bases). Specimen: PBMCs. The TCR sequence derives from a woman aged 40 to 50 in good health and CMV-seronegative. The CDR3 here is CASSFAGGGPGANVLTF. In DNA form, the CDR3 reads TGTGCCAGCAGCTTCGCAGGCGGCGGGCCTGGGGCCAACGTCCTGACTTTC.